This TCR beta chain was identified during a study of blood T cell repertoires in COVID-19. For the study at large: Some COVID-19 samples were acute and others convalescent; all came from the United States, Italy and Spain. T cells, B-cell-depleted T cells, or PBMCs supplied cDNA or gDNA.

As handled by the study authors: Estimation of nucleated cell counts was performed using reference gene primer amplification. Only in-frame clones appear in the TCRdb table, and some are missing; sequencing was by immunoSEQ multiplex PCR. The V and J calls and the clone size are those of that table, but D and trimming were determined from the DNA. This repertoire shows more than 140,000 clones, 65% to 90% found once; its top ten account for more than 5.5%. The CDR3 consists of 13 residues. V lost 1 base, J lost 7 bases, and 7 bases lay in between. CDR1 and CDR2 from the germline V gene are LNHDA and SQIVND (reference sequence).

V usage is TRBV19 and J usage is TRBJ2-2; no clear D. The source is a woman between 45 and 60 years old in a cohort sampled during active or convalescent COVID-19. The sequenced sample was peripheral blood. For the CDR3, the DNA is TGTGCCAGTAGTATAGTTGAGGTCGGGGAGCTGTTTTTT. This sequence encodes CASSIVEVGELFF.